Listed below are T cell receptor beta chains from one sample, sequenced in a study of cytomegalovirus exposure and HLA in healthy donors. Using immunoSEQ multiplex PCR, the repertoire was profiled, and TCRdb retains in-frame clones only, with some absent. The table shows approximately 77,000 clones, with roughly four fifths occurring only once. Sequences were obtained from PBMCs. The receptors here all came from a male donor in good health and CMV-seropositive. Each CDR3 is given without its conserved first and last residue.

v_call	j_call	cdr3_aa
TRBV7-3	TRBJ2-3	ASSDRRADTQY
TRBV4-1	TRBJ2-1	ASSQEAVNSYNEQF
TRBV4-1	TRBJ1-3	ASSQAGPGNTIY
TRBV5-6	TRBJ2-1	ASSLVRGSDEQF
TRBV25-1	TRBJ1-1	ASSALPGGTEAF
TRBV28	TRBJ2-1	ASSLRGLASEQF
TRBV15	TRBJ2-7	ATSNQRVATPYEQY
TRBV30	TRBJ2-1	AWSSSLAGGSREQF
TRBV4-2	TRBJ2-5	ASSQEGVVVTQY
TRBV7-9	TRBJ2-1	ASTHSVNYNEQF
TRBV7-9	TRBJ2-7	ASSLSSVGQY
TRBV2	TRBJ2-7	ASTGGYEQY